The present entry profiles one T cell receptor (beta chain) with its context. Its antigen remains unknown. Participants had chemo-refractory metastatic non-small-cell lung cancer and were treated with focal radiation plus ipilimumab CTLA-4 blockade. The assay was immunoSEQ multiplex PCR, and TCRdb's table has in-frame clones only and misses some. The table includes around 45,000 clones, 65% to 70% detected once. Trimming took 7 bases from V and 0 from J, leaving 4 bases between them. CDR3 length: 12 amino acids. CDR1 and CDR2 from the germline V gene are MNHEY and SVGAGI. The sample is drawn from a study of radiotherapy plus CTLA-4 blockade in lung cancer. Points from the study as a whole: Response was reportedly best predicted by early blood T cell clone dynamics, with interferon-beta.

The receptor was isolated from a human donor with non-small cell lung cancer who had a partial response to radiotherapy plus ipilimumab. The chain joins TRBV6-5 to TRBJ1-3; the D is unclear. Sequencing used peripheral blood, obtained from a patient treated with radiotherapy plus ipilimumab. For the CDR3, the DNA is TGTGCCAGCACCCACTCTGGAAACACCATATATTTT. Translating gives CASTHSGNTIYF.